A single sample gave rise to the 5 T cell receptor beta chains below, sequenced in a study of T cell responses to AZD1222 COVID-19 vaccine. Data came from immunoSEQ multiplex PCR; TCRdb stores just in-frame clones and leaves some out. The sample contains about 55,000 clones, about 88% of which appear only once. This material consisted of peripheral blood, taken on day 0 of AZD1222 vaccination. The receptors stem from an adult in good health.

The J gene is TRBJ1-5, the V gene TRBV24-1; D might be TRBD1 (5 bases). This CDR3 spans 16 amino acids. V lost 4 bases and J 0 bases, leaving 12 bases between the germline ends. The germline V gene encodes CDR1 KGHDR and CDR2 SFDVKD. CDR3 bases: TGTGCCACCAGTGACCGGAGACAGTCTAGCAATCAGCCCCAGCATTTT. It is translated as CATSDRRQSSNQPQHF.

A few counts support this clone. The chain combines TRBV7-7 with TRBJ2-2; possibly TRBD2 for D (6 bases). CDR3 length: 16 residues. V was shortened by 5 bases and J by 1 base, with 14 bases between the two germline ends. Germline CDR1 and CDR2: SSHAT and FNYEAQ (reference sequence). The CDR3 coding sequence is TGTGCCAGCAGCCCCCTTTCGGGGGAGAACACCGGGGAGCTGTTTTTT. It encodes CASSPLSGENTGELFF.

The chain carries TRBV5-1 and TRBJ2-6; the match to TRBD1 covers 7 bases. Per the germline V gene, CDR1 is SGHRS and CDR2 is YFSETQ. This CDR3 region has 18 residues. Unmatched junction bases numbered 10, after V lost 4 bases and J lost 0 bases. The CDR3 spells CASSPSVQGLSGANVLTF. The DNA for the CDR3 is TGCGCCAGCAGCCCCTCTGTACAGGGGCTCTCTGGGGCCAACGTCCTGACTTTC.

This clone came up once. This sequence joins TRBV19 and TRBJ1-3; 7 bases fit TRBD1. The CDR3 contains 16 residues. J lost 0 bases, V lost 4 bases, and 6 bases had no gene match. Germline CDR1 and CDR2: LNHDA and SQIVND (reference sequence). In nucleotides, the CDR3 is TGTGCCAGTAGTAAACAGGACAGGATCTCTGGAAACACCATATATTTT. It is translated as CASSKQDRISGNTIYF.

CDR3 in DNA: TGTGCCAGCATTCTCGGTGGGGGTACAAACCTGGGGTCACCCCTCCACTTT. As protein: CASILGGGTNLGSPLHF. The V gene is TRBV28, the J gene TRBJ1-6; TRBD1 might be the D (5 bases). The V gene's germline CDR1 is MDHEN and CDR2 SYDVKM. The CDR3 totals 17 residues. Between the trimmed V and J ends, which lost 7 bases and 10 bases, there was a span of 26 bases. Full variable domain (outside the CDR3, taken from reference TRBV28 and TRBJ1-6): DVKVTQSSRYLVKRTGEKVFLECVQDMDHENMFWYRQDPGLGLRLIYFSYDVKMKEKGDIPEGYSVSREKKERFSLILESASTNQTSMYLCASILGGGTNLGSPLHFGNGTRLTVT.